These 17 T cell receptor beta chains share one sample of origin, sequenced in a study of blood T cell repertoires in COVID-19. TCRdb keeps only in-frame clones here, not all; method: immunoSEQ multiplex PCR. The sample lists over 400,000 clones; approximately 85% were seen once. Sequencing used peripheral blood. The receptors were sampled from a human donor in a cohort sampled during active COVID-19.

The chain couples TRBV12-5 to TRBJ1-4, with a tentative D call TRBD1 (5 bases). Germline loops: CDR1 LGHNT, CDR2 FRNRAP. The CDR3 extends over 15 amino acids. V dropped 2 bases and J dropped 7 bases, with 14 bases sitting between them. CDR3 bases: TGTGCTAGTGGTTTGCCGGGGGAATTCGGTGAAAAACTGTTTTTT. This sequence encodes CASGLPGEFGEKLFF.

The chain couples TRBV2 to TRBJ2-5; perhaps TRBD2 as D (5 bases). V lost 4 bases and J lost 4, with 10 bases in between. There are 13 residues in the CDR3. The germline V gene encodes CDR1 SNHLY and CDR2 FYNNEI. In nucleotides, the CDR3 is TGTGCCAGCAGTGTAACGGGATCAGAGACCCAGTACTTC. Residues: CASSVTGSETQYF. The full variable domain, rest sourced from reference TRBV2 and TRBJ2-5, is EPEVTQTPSHQVTQMGQEVILRCVPISNHLYFYWYRQILGQKVEFLVSFYNNEISEKSEIFDDQFSVERPDGSNFTLKIRSTKLEDSAMYFCASSVTGSETQYFGPGTRLLVL.

This chain links TRBV10-2 with TRBJ1-5, with D uncertain. V was clipped by 2 bases and J by 7 bases, with 9 bases between them. Germline V gives CDR1 WSHSY, CDR2 SAAADI. This CDR3 is built from 13 residues. The CDR3 reads CASSEIPRQPQHF. CDR3 sequence (DNA): TGCGCCAGCAGTGAGATACCGAGGCAGCCCCAGCATTTT.

The chain links TRBV6-5 to TRBJ1-1; 7 bases fit TRBD1. Germline loops: CDR1 MNHEY, CDR2 SVGAGI. The V segment lost 4 bases and the J segment 2 bases; nucleotides outside the gene matches: 7. CDR3 size: 15 residues. The CDR3 DNA follows: TGTGCCAGCAGTTCGCAGGGACAGATAAACACTGAAGCTTTCTTT. It specifies CASSSQGQINTEAFF.

The chain employs TRBV10-2 and TRBJ2-7; D possibly corresponds to TRBD2 (7 bases). CDR1 and CDR2 from the germline V gene are WSHSY and SAAADI. V lost 4 bases, J lost 0 bases, and 16 bases lay in between. This CDR3 has 16 residues. CDR3 amino acids: CASSAQGGLSSYEQYF. The CDR3 region has the DNA TGCGCCAGCAGTGCACAGGGAGGGCTGAGCTCCTACGAGCAGTACTTC.

This chain connects TRBV3-1 (or the pseudogene TRBV3-2) to TRBJ2-1; D may be TRBD2 (5 bases). This CDR3 has 15 amino acids. The germline V gene encodes CDR1 LGHDT and CDR2 YNNKEL (reference sequence). The germline V and J ends were trimmed by 1 base and 2 bases, with 9 bases remaining between them. DNA for the CDR3: TGTGCCAGCAGCCAAGTGGGAGAACCCTACAATGAGCAGTTCTTC. Amino acids: CASSQVGEPYNEQFF.

The chain has TRBV6-5 and TRBJ2-5; maybe TRBD1 (5 bases). Per the germline V gene, CDR1 is MNHEY and CDR2 is SVGAGI. V lost 0 bases, J lost 4 bases, and 15 bases lay in between. The CDR3 length is 16 residues. The CDR3 protein is CASSYSRPGQGETQYF. The CDR3 bases are TGTGCCAGCAGTTACTCAAGACCCGGGCAGGGAGAGACCCAGTACTTC.

The chain couples TRBV4-2 to TRBJ2-2; a possible D gene is TRBD2 (6 bases). The CDR3 runs to 16 residues. Germline CDR1 and CDR2: LGHNA and YNFKEQ. V shed 0 bases and J shed 4 bases, with 12 bases lying between them. The CDR3 DNA reads TGTGCCAGCAGCCAAGATACGGGAGTAAGCACCGGGGAGCTGTTTTTT. This sequence encodes CASSQDTGVSTGELFF.

The CDR3 is CATLGRDTGTDTQYF. In nucleotides, the CDR3 is TGTGCCACTTTAGGCCGGGACACGGGCACAGATACGCAGTATTTT. The chain joins TRBV19 to TRBJ2-3; a weak D match, TRBD1 (6 bases). CDR3 length equals 15 residues. CDR1 is LNHDA and CDR2 is SQIVND in the germline V gene (reference sequence). Trimming took 10 bases from V and 1 from J, leaving 18 bases between them.

This clone has only one observation. CDR3: CASSPPDRFTEAFF. The CDR3 region has the DNA TGTGCCAGCAGCCCCCCGGACAGGTTCACTGAAGCTTTCTTT. The chain uses TRBV14 and TRBJ1-1; 7 positions match TRBD1. V was clipped by 4 bases and J by 4 bases; unmatched bases: 6. From germline, CDR1 is SGHDN and CDR2 FVKESK. There are 14 residues in the CDR3. The variable domain in full, with the rest retrieved from reference TRBV14 and TRBJ1-1, is EAGVTQFPSHSVIEKGQTVTLRCDPISGHDNLYWYRRVMGKEIKFLLHFVKESKQDESGMPNNRFLAERTGGTYSTLKVQPAELEDSGVYFCASSPPDRFTEAFFGQGTRLTVV.

Only one count was recorded for this clone. This chain connects TRBV7-8 to TRBJ1-1; possibly TRBD1 for D (5 bases). The length of the CDR3 is 14 residues. Germline V gene sequence: CDR1 SGHVS, CDR2 FQNEAQ. V lost 3 bases to trimming and J lost 5 bases, with 13 bases between them. The CDR3 protein is CASSLGGRWTEAFF. The CDR3 region has the DNA TGTGCCAGCAGCTTGGGGGGTCGGTGGACTGAAGCTTTCTTT.

The chain uses TRBV27 and TRBJ2-4; D is perhaps TRBD1 (6 bases). CDR1 and CDR2 (germline): MNHEY, SMNVEV (reference sequence). The V gene lost 11 bases and the J gene lost 0 bases, with 11 bases spanning the gap. The CDR3 runs to 13 residues. The CDR3 region is CAQVGGAKNIQYF. As DNA, the CDR3 is TGTGCCCAAGTAGGGGGAGCCAAAAACATTCAGTACTTC.

This clone occurred a few times. The rearrangement uses TRBV19 and TRBJ2-7; 7 positions match TRBD1. The CDR3 covers 14 residues. The trim removed 5 bases at V and 2 bases at J, leaving 6 bases unmatched. Germline CDR1 LNHDA, CDR2 SQIVND (reference sequence). The CDR3 loop reads CASSGRDRAYEQYF. The CDR3 DNA is TGTGCCAGTAGTGGCCGAGACAGGGCCTACGAGCAGTACTTC.

The chain combines TRBV2 with TRBJ1-5, with D perhaps TRBD1 (5 bases). Trimming took 6 bases from V and 5 from J, leaving 14 bases between them. Germline CDR1 and CDR2: SNHLY and FYNNEI. The CDR3 loop spans 14 amino acids. The CDR3 here is CASSPTRGDQPQHF. DNA of the CDR3: TGTGCCAGCAGCCCGACTAGAGGGGATCAGCCCCAGCATTTT.

V gene TRBV9 combines with J gene TRBJ1-4, with a possible D match to TRBD1 (6 bases). In germline, CDR1 is SGDLS, CDR2 YYNGEE. The CDR3 runs to 15 residues. The germline V and J ends were trimmed by 0 bases and 8 bases, with 14 bases remaining between them. The CDR3 here is CASSVDGTLGEKLFF. As DNA, the CDR3 is TGTGCCAGCAGCGTAGACGGGACACTGGGGGAAAAACTGTTTTTT.

This clone has just a few counts. V usage is TRBV9 and J usage is TRBJ2-2; the D is unclear. CDR3 length: 13 residues. Germline V gene data show CDR1 as SGDLS and CDR2 as YYNGEE. V was cut by 0 bases and J by 5 bases, with 5 bases left in between. CDR3 nucleotide sequence: TGTGCCAGCAGCGTAGTCGGGACCGGGGAGCTGTTTTTT. Encoded protein: CASSVVGTGELFF.

The chain is built from TRBV19 and TRBJ1-6, with a possible D match to TRBD1 (6 bases). Trimming shortened V by 3 bases and J by 6 bases, and 12 bases separated the two germline ends. The CDR3 runs 15 residues. The germline V gene encodes CDR1 LNHDA and CDR2 SQIVND (reference sequence). The CDR3 is CASSILDSGNSPLHF. CDR3 sequence (DNA): TGTGCCAGTAGTATCTTGGACAGCGGTAATTCACCCCTCCACTTT.